This note documents a single TCR beta chain sequence. Only one count was recorded for this clone. It lacks a known antigen. No base quality information exists; no much larger clone differs at one position. The sample comes from a study of OX40 agonist ivuxolimab in advanced cancers. Study-level background: Ivuxolimab was an agonistic, fully human IgG2 monoclonal antibody directed against OX40 (CD134), a costimulatory receptor. The paper describes the monotherapy dose-escalation part (N = 52 patients) of the phase I trial of ivuxolimab. Of the roughly 52 dose-escalation patients, hepatocellular carcinoma was present in 19, melanoma in roughly 15, renal cell carcinoma in 9 and head and neck cancer in 9. Partial responses were achieved by three dose-escalation patients, of whom one had hepatocellular carcinoma and two had cutaneous melanoma. Intravenous ivuxolimab was administered to patients every 2 weeks at six dose levels: 0.01, 0.1, 0.3, 1.5, 3 and 10 mg/kg. Patients were allowed to have had prior anti-PD-1, anti-PD-L1 or anti-CTLA-4 therapy, and 40% to 45% of the dose-escalation patients had previously received checkpoint inhibitors. The purpose of peripheral TCRbeta sequencing was to test whether ivuxolimab changed TCR sequence diversity and led to clonal T-cell expansion. The dose-escalation cohort was over 70% male with a mean age of around 64 years, ranging from roughly 20 to 80. Broad study findings and their caveats: In partial responders in the 0.1-3.0 mg/kg groups, normalized peripheral clonal expansion was found to be among the lowest, especially among CD8+ T cells. Low levels of normalized T-cell clonal expansion were also seen in some patients who did not respond. On average, CD8+ T cells showed more expanded clones than CD4+ T cells after ivuxolimab. Clonal expansion of both CD4+ and CD8+ blood T cells was observed from baseline to week 6 at doses 0.1 to 3.0 mg/kg. The antigen specificity of the clonally expanded peripheral T cells was not determined.

Patients with autoimmune disease history or receiving systemic immunosuppression were excluded from the trial. Peripheral blood for TCR sequencing was collected from all dose cohorts at baseline, on cycle 4 day 1, and on cycle 7 day 1. The samples were drawn from a first-in-human, open-label, multicenter phase I dose-escalation trial of ivuxolimab. The trial enrolled adults with locally advanced or metastatic head and neck squamous cell, hepatocellular, melanoma or renal cell carcinoma. Before TCR sequencing, CD4+ T cells and CD8+ T cells from peripheral blood were sorted into separate populations. To sequence the TCRbeta CDR3 region, genomic DNA was isolated from the sorted cells. The immunoSEQ Assay was used for sequencing of TCRbeta CDR3 regions. Held by TCRdb, this immuneACCESS table contains in-frame sequences only and omits some clones. Under half of the omission traces to an unresolved V gene where checked; the cause of the rest is unknown. This sample gives tens of thousands of clones in total; approximately 83% of them show up just once. The ten top clones hold approximately 15% of the sample.

This TCR came from an adult with an advanced solid tumor such as melanoma, head and neck, liver or kidney cancer. Sequencing was performed on CD4+ or CD8+ T cells sorted from blood, taken in a trial of the OX40 agonist ivuxolimab.

The CDR3 in this case is CASSFLGNNYGYTF. The base sequence is TGTGCCAGCAGTTTCTTGGGGAACAACTATGGCTACACCTTC. In this chain, TRBV28 is recombined with TRBJ1-2; no confident D gene assignment can be made. Relative to germline, V is 3 bases shorter and J is 2 bases shorter, with 10 bases between their ends. CDR1 and CDR2 (MDHEN, SYDVKM) derive from the germline V gene. Its CDR3 holds 14 amino acids, cysteine through phenylalanine. The CDR3 DNA has 42 bases and is translated from base 1.